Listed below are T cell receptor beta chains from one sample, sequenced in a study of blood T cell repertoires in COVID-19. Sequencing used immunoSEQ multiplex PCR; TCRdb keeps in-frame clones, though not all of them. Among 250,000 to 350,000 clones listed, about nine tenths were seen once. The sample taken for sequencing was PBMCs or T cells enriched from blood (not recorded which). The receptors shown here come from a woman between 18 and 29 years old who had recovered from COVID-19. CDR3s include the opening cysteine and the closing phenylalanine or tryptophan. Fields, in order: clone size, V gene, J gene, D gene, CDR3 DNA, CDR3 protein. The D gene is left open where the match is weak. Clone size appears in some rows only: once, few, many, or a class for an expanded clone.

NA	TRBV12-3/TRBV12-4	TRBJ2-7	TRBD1	TGTGCCAGCAGGGCACAGGGGACCTACGAGCAGTACTTC	CASRAQGTYEQYF
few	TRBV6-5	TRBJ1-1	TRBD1	TGTGCCAGCAGGTTAACAGGGGCCACTGAAGCTTTCTTT	CASRLTGATEAFF
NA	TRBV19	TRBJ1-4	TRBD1	TGTGCCAGTAGTCGACAGGGGTGGGCTGAAAAACTGTTTTTT	CASSRQGWAEKLFF
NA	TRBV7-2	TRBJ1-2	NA	TGTGCCAGCAGTCTGGACAGTAACTATGGCTACACCTTC	CASSLDSNYGYTF
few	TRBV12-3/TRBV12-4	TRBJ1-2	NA	TGTGCCAGCAGTTTGGGCAGAAACTATGGCTACACCTTC	CASSLGRNYGYTF
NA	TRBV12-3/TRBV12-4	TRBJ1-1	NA	TGTGCCAGCAGTTTAACGTGGGACACTTTGGCTTTCTTT	CASSLTWDTLAFF
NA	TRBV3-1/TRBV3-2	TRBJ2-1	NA	TGTGCCAGCAGCCAAGATGTAATTAGCCTTAGCTCCTACAATGAGCAGTTCTTC	CASSQDVISLSSYNEQFF
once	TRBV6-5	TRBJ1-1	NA	TGTGCCAGCAGGTTCCGGGGGAAGAACACTGAAGCTTTCTTT	CASRFRGKNTEAFF
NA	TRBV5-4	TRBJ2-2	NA	TGTGCCAGCAGCTTGACCCGAAGCACAGGGTTCACCGGGGAGCTGTTTTTT	CASSLTRSTGFTGELFF
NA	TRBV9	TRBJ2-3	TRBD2	TGTGCCAGCAGCGTAGTTCCTAGCGGGACATACACAGATACGCAGTATTTT	CASSVVPSGTYTDTQYF
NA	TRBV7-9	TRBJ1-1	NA	TGTGCCAGCAGCTTAGCGGCAAGGAACACTGAAGCTTTCTTT	CASSLAARNTEAFF
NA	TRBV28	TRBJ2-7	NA	TGTGCCAGCACCAGGCCCGCCCCCGGCGAGCAGTACTTC	CASTRPAPGEQYF
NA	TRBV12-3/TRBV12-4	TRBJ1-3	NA	TGTGCCAGCTCGGGGATCGCTGGAAACACCATATATTTT	CASSGIAGNTIYF
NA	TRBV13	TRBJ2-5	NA	TGTGCCAGCAGCTTGTGGGCAGACCAAGAGACCCAGTACTTC	CASSLWADQETQYF
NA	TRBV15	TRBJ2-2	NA	TGTGCCACCAGCAGAGACCCAGGGTGGACCGGGGAGCTGTTTTTT	CATSRDPGWTGELFF
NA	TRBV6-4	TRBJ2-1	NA	TGTGCCAGCAGTGAATTCGGGGACATCTACAATGAGCAGTTCTTC	CASSEFGDIYNEQFF
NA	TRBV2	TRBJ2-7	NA	TGTGCCAGCAGTGACACACCCTACGAGCAGTACTTC	CASSDTPYEQYF
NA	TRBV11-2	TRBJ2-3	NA	TGTGCCAGCAGCCCGGGCTGGGGGCGAGATACGCAGTATTTT	CASSPGWGRDTQYF
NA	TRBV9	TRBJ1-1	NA	TGTGCCAGCAGCGTAGAAATTCGTGACACTGAAGCTTTCTTT	CASSVEIRDTEAFF
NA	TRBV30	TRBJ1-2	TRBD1	TGTGCTGAGGGGCGGGACAGGGGTATGAATGGCTACACCTTC	CAEGRDRGMNGYTF
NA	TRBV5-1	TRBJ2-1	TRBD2	TGCGCCAGCAGCCCGGGACTAGCGGGAGACGATGAGCAGTTCTTC	CASSPGLAGDDEQFF
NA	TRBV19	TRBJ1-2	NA	TGTGCCAGTAGTATCATGGGTAGCGGCTACACCTTC	CASSIMGSGYTF
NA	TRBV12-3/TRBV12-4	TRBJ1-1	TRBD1	TGTGCCAGCAGGGGCCGGGACAGTGAAGCTTTCTTT	CASRGRDSEAFF